The sequence of this T cell receptor beta chain was determined in a study of shared clonotypes between healthy human individuals. Study-wide background: Three plates were used per donor for CD4 naive, three for CD4 memory, two for CD8 naive and one for CD8 memory. The study, taken as a whole, reports: Clonotype sharing levels among donors were expected to vary with sequencing depth. Memory subsets generally showed smaller estimated richness than naive subsets did.

Concerning this clone itself: The target antigen is unknown.

V lost 5 bases, J lost 5 bases, and 11 bases stayed unmatched. Germline CDR1 reads SGHRS; CDR2 reads YFSETQ. There are 15 residues in the CDR3. The study ran the assay at deep level. Repertoires were generated with immunoSEQ multiplex PCR, while TCRdb's copy carries only in-frame clones and drops some. Of about 660,000 clones listed, under 80% were seen once; the top ten hold around 1.6%. The receptor's source is a woman aged 25-40 years in good health. The gene calls are TRBV5-1 and TRBJ2-3, with TRBD2 matching over 7 bases. Sequencing was done on a sample of memory CD4+ T cells sorted from blood. Subset indicated: CD45RA-negative fraction. The CDR3 DNA sequence: TGCGCCAGCAGGAGAAGCGCAGCGGGGAAAGATACGCAGTATTTT. Protein product: CASRRSAAGKDTQYF.